Following are 3 T cell receptor beta chains from one sample sequenced in a study of blood T cells in healthy people across ages. Primers used in a second PCR of about 6 to 12 cycles were a sample-barcoded 5' primer and a J-beta primer mix. TCRdb processed the 5' RACE reads anew with MiXCR; each CDR3 protein has one entry. Counted here are 1 million to 1.2 million distinct CDR3 sequences, roughly two fifths occurring once; the ten biggest clones make up over 10%. The sample taken for sequencing was blood. These receptors were collected from a man between 18 and 35 years old in good health.

This rearrangement joins TRBV7-9 to TRBJ1-2; D call uncertain. The V gene's germline CDR1 is SEHNR and CDR2 FQNEAQ (reference sequence). The V end was cut by 10 bases, the J end by 8 bases, with 17 bases between. The CDR3 spans 12 residues. The CDR3 region has the DNA TGTGCCATCCCTGCGGTTAGGCGCGGCTACACCTTC. Translating it yields CAIPAVRRGYTF.

The rearrangement uses TRBV6-4 and TRBJ2-3, with TRBD2 matching 9 bases. The CDR3 is made up of 15 amino acids. J gave up 2 bases and V 2 bases, and 2 bases lay outside the gene matches. Per germline, CDR1 MRHNA and CDR2 SNTAGT. CDR3 bases: TGTGCCAGCAGTGACGCGGGGGGGCCCACAGATACGCAGTATTTT. It specifies CASSDAGGPTDTQYF.

This clonotype was seen repeatedly, ten times or more. J is TRBJ1-2 and V is TRBV29-1; 10 bases line up with TRBD1. This CDR3 spans 13 amino acids. Germline CDR1 is SQVTM and CDR2 is ANQGSEA. V lost 8 bases, J lost 6 bases, and 9 bases stayed unmatched. CDR3 amino acids: CSTRQGAYDGYTF. The CDR3, as DNA: TGCAGCACCCGACAGGGGGCGTATGATGGCTACACCTTC.